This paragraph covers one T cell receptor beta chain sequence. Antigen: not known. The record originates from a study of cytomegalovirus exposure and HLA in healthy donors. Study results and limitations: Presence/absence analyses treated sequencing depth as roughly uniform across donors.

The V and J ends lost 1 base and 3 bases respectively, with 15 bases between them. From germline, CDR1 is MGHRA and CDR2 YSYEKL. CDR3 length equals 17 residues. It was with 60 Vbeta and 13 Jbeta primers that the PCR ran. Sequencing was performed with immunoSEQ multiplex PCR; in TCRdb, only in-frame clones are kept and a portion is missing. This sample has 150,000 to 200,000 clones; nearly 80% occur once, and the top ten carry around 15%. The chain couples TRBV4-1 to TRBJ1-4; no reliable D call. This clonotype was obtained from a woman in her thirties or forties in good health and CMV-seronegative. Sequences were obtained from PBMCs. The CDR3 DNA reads TGCGCCAGCAGCCAAGCCCCGGGATACCGATCTAATGAAAAACTGTTTTTT. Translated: CASSQAPGYRSNEKLFF.